Sequencing of this T cell receptor beta chain was carried out in a study of T-cell reconstitution after alpha-beta-depleted transplantation in children. The CDR3 has 14 residues. Trimming pared 4 bases from V and 6 bases from J, leaving 15 bases between. From germline, CDR1 is SQVTM and CDR2 ANQGSEA. This clonotype appeared many times. Its antigen is as yet unknown. This sample's TCRbeta library carried unique molecular identifier barcodes. MiXCR, applied by TCRdb to the PCR reads, yields one record per CDR3 protein. This table holds around 700,000 distinct CDR3 sequences, around 14% found once. Study conclusions and caveats: There were some patients whose high TCRbeta diversity at day 60 came from surviving recipient T cells and thymic progenitors. From newly produced T cells came most of the T-cell counts and diversity one year after transplant. Expanded graft clones numbering several hundred reportedly gave rise to alpha-beta T cells about two months after transplant.

The V call is TRBV29-1, the J call TRBJ2-2; D is unclear. Specimen: PBMCs, collected before TCRalphabeta/CD19-depleted stem cell transplant. This receptor was taken from a girl aged 2 to 10 with congenital amegakaryocytic thrombocytopenia, due to receive a stem cell transplant. The CDR3 DNA reads as TGCAGCGTTGTGGTAGCCGTAAGAGCCGGGGAGCTGTTTTTT. Its protein is CSVVVAVRAGELFF.